This T cell receptor (delta chain) was captured in a study of Vδ1+ human thymocytes. After alphabeta T cell depletion, CD3+ Vdelta1+ Vdelta2- thymocytes were sorted. RNA was extracted from the cells and then reverse transcribed. CDR3 amplicons came from multiplex PCR with pooled V-gene forward and constant-region reverse primers. TCRdb re-called the multiplex PCR reads using CATT. The table records about 75,000 delta-chain clones, approximately 37% of them present only once. Details on this clone: The antigen is undetermined.

Germline lookup yields CDR1 TSWWSYY and CDR2 QGS. V was shortened by 3 bases and J by 0 bases, with 17 bases between the two germline ends. The CDR3 extends over 17 amino acids. The study, taken as a whole, reports: Approximately 20% of thymic delta-chain sequences were Vdelta2, with few Vdelta3, unlike blood Vdelta1+ controls. Thymic TRG and TRD repertoires appeared highly polyclonal, with Gaussian CDR3 length distributions.

The chain employs TRDV1 and TRDJ1; D possibly corresponds to TRDD3 (6 bases). The specimen was Vdelta1+ gamma-delta thymocytes from the thymus. As to subset: FACS-sorted CD3+ TCRalphabeta- TCRVdelta1+ TCRVdelta2- thymocytes. The TCR was taken from a boy younger than two who had congenital heart surgery. DNA for the CDR3: TGTGCTCTTGGGGATAACGGATACCTGCTGTACACCGATAAACTCATCTTT. Its protein is CALGDNGYLLYTDKLIF.